The 8 T cell receptor beta chains below all came from one sample that was sequenced in a study of T cell repertoires in cytomegalovirus infection. TCRdb reanalysed the reads using MiXCR and keeps one entry per CDR3 protein. The sample records under 350,000 distinct CDR3 sequences, about 20% being singletons. For these receptors, no antigen is known. Source: cultured PBMCs, taken from culture after CMV antigen stimulation. The receptors come from a human donor in good health (CMV status not recorded). Some clones in this sample may be carry-over from other donors' samples.

A few counts support this clonotype. The chain is built from TRBV6-4 and TRBJ2-1, with 10 bases matching TRBD2. Germline CDR1 is MRHNA and CDR2 is SNTAGT. The CDR3 covers 20 residues. The V segment lost 1 base and the J segment 0 bases; nucleotides outside the gene matches: 12. CDR3 sequence: CASSDYEGSGRQSSYNEQFF. CDR3 coding DNA: TGTGCCAGCAGTGACTACGAGGGTAGCGGGAGGCAGAGCTCCTACAATGAGCAGTTCTTC.

This clonotype appeared a few times. The genes are TRBV5-6 and TRBJ2-1; TRBD1 is a possible D gene (5 bases). The CDR3 spans 12 residues. Trimming removed 8 bases from V and 8 bases from J, with 14 bases in between. CDR1 SGHDT and CDR2 YYEEEE come from the germline V gene. The CDR3 reads CASSDLGHEQFF. CDR3 DNA: TGTGCCAGTTCGGACCTGGGGCATGAGCAGTTCTTC. Full variable domain (remainder filled in from reference TRBV5-6 and TRBJ2-1): DAGVTQSPTHLIKTRGQQVTLRCSPKSGHDTVSWYQQALGQGPQFIFQYYEEEERQRGNFPDRFSGHQFPNYSSELNVNALLLGDSALYLCASSDLGHEQFFGPGTRLTVL.

CDR3 sequence (DNA): TGCGCCAGCAGCTCCCGGCGGGGGGTCAGCACTGAAGCTTTCTTT. Translation gives CASSSRRGVSTEAFF. This rearrangement joins TRBV5-1 to TRBJ1-1, with D perhaps matching TRBD1 (5 bases). Deletions cut 3 bases from V and 4 bases from J, with 16 bases between. There are 15 residues in the CDR3. Germline V gives CDR1 SGHRS, CDR2 YFSETQ. Combining the CDR3 with reference TRBV5-1 and TRBJ1-1 gives the whole variable domain KAGVTQTPRYLIKTRGQQVTLSCSPISGHRSVSWYQQTPGQGLQFLFEYFSETQRNKGNFPGRFSGRQFSNSRSEMNVSTLELGDSALYLCASSSRRGVSTEAFFGQGTRLTVV.

This clonotype was recorded at least ten times. This chain joins TRBV7-8 and TRBJ2-4; 7 positions agree with TRBD2. In germline, CDR1 is SGHVS, CDR2 FQNEAQ. After removal of 1 base from V and 0 bases from J, the junction contained 9 bases not matched to a gene. This CDR3 has 18 amino acids. The CDR3 region has the DNA TGTGCCAGCAGCTTAGTCCCCCGGGGGGAGCTAGCCAAAAACATTCAGTACTTC. This gives the protein CASSLVPRGELAKNIQYF.

This clonotype showed up just a few times. The CDR3 nucleotides read TGTGCCAGCAGCTTAGCGGGAAAGAACACTGAAGCTTTCTTT. It is translated as CASSLAGKNTEAFF. The chain has TRBV11-1 and TRBJ1-1; D unresolved. Germline V CDR1 and CDR2: SGHAT, FQDESV (reference sequence). The CDR3 contains 14 residues. V was trimmed by 0 bases and J by 1 base, leaving 6 bases between them.

This clonotype was observed a handful of times. The chain combines TRBV7-2 with TRBJ2-2; tentatively, D is TRBD2 (5 bases). Trimming removed 5 bases at V and 2 bases at J, with 15 bases between. The CDR3 length is 16 residues. CDR1 is SGHTA, CDR2 FQGNSA, per germline. The CDR3 region is CASSPRLPQNTGELFF. DNA for the CDR3: TGTGCCAGCAGCCCTAGACTACCTCAAAACACCGGGGAGCTGTTTTTT.

This clonotype has ten or more counts. The chain joins TRBV7-8 to TRBJ1-5; D possibly corresponds to TRBD1 (6 bases). V gave up 5 bases and J gave up 2 bases, with 22 bases separating them. Germline V gene sequence: CDR1 SGHVS, CDR2 FQNEAQ. CDR3 length: 18 amino acids. CDR3 DNA: TGTGCCAGCAGCCTACATAGACCAGGGGAGGTAGGCAATCAGCCCCAGCATTTT. This encodes CASSLHRPGEVGNQPQHF.

This clonotype was seen a handful of times. The CDR3 nucleotides are TGCAGTGCTAGAGATCTCAGCGGGGACTCCTACAATGAGCAGTTCTTC. Its translation: CSARDLSGDSYNEQFF. The V and J genes are TRBV20-1 and TRBJ2-1; TRBD2 aligns across 7 bases. Germline-derived CDR1 and CDR2 are DFQATT and SNEGSKA (reference sequence). This CDR3 has 16 residues. The V segment lost 0 bases and the J segment 0 bases; nucleotides outside the gene matches: 5.